This record concerns one T cell receptor beta chain sequence. Losses at the gene ends were 3 bases for V and 6 bases for J; bases not matched to a gene: 10. This CDR3 comprises 15 residues. Per the germline V gene, CDR1 is MDHEN and CDR2 is SYDVKM. Authors' methods: Nucleated cell number was recorded as an estimate derived from reference gene primer amplification. Some clones are missing from TCRdb's copy, which holds only in-frame ones; the method was immunoSEQ multiplex PCR. V, J and clone size are those of that table, while D and trimming were read from the DNA. The sample has roughly 160,000 clones, approximately 88% seen once. This sample was included in a study of blood T cell repertoires in COVID-19. In the study overall: Italy, Spain and the United States were the sources of the convalescent and acute COVID-19 samples.

This receptor was identified in a man younger than 35 with active or convalescent COVID-19. The rearrangement joins TRBV28 to TRBJ1-1; 7 bases line up with TRBD1. The sample consisted of peripheral blood. The CDR3 here is CASSFFRGRYAEAFF. The CDR3 nucleotides are TGTGCCAGCAGTTTTTTTAGGGGGCGTTATGCTGAAGCTTTCTTT.